This passage covers 17 T cell receptor beta chains from one sample sequenced in a study of blood T cell repertoires in COVID-19. Using immunoSEQ multiplex PCR, the repertoire was profiled, and TCRdb retains in-frame clones only, with some absent. This sample yields some 97,000 clones, of which less than 95% are seen a single time; 5% to 5.5% belongs to the top ten. The sample was peripheral blood. These receptors were collected from a man aged 50-60 years with acute or convalescent COVID-19.

This clone was found once. Here the CDR3 reads CASRPGTNQETQYF. DNA of the CDR3: TGTGCCAGCCGTCCCGGGACAAACCAAGAGACCCAGTACTTC. The chain is built from TRBV27 and TRBJ2-5, with TRBD1 as a possible D gene (6 bases). The CDR3 totals 14 residues. V lost 8 bases and J lost 0, with 13 bases in between. Germline V gives CDR1 MNHEY, CDR2 SMNVEV (reference sequence).

This chain connects TRBV4-3 to TRBJ2-6; perhaps TRBD1 as D (5 bases). Germline CDR1 reads LGHNA; CDR2 reads YSLEER. This CDR3 spans 16 amino acids. V was cut by 0 bases and J by 0 bases, with 6 bases left in between. The CDR3 is CASSQERGSGANVLTF. Written as DNA, the CDR3 is TGCGCCAGCAGCCAAGAAAGGGGCTCTGGGGCCAACGTCCTGACTTTC.

V gene TRBV5-1 combines with J gene TRBJ2-5, with 7 bases fitting TRBD2. The CDR3 is 15 amino acids. The V gene end was trimmed by 0 bases and the J gene end by 2 bases; junction bases not matched to a gene: 4. In germline, CDR1 is SGHRS, CDR2 YFSETQ. The CDR3 protein is CASSLVPSGQETQYF. In DNA form, the CDR3 reads TGCGCCAGCAGCTTGGTTCCTAGCGGACAAGAGACCCAGTACTTC. Together with reference TRBV5-1 and TRBJ2-5, the CDR3 gives the full variable domain: KAGVTQTPRYLIKTRGQQVTLSCSPISGHRSVSWYQQTPGQGLQFLFEYFSETQRNKGNFPGRFSGRQFSNSRSEMNVSTLELGDSALYLCASSLVPSGQETQYFGPGTRLLVL.

The CDR3 region is CASSPRQGAIQPQHF. The CDR3 DNA is TGTGCCAGTAGTCCCCGACAGGGGGCGATTCAGCCCCAGCATTTT. The gene calls are TRBV19 and TRBJ1-5; 10 bases map to TRBD1. V lost 5 bases and J lost 6; bases outside the gene matches: 7. CDR3 length: 15 amino acids. Germline lookup yields CDR1 LNHDA and CDR2 SQIVND (reference sequence).

The chain is built from TRBV10-3 and TRBJ1-2, with a tentative D call TRBD1 (6 bases). Trimming stripped 4 bases from V and 5 bases from J, with 8 bases between. Germline loops: CDR1 ENHRY, CDR2 SYGVKD. The CDR3 contains 12 residues. CDR3 nucleotides: TGTGCCATCAGTGCAGGGGAGTATGGCTACACCTTC. Translated: CAISAGEYGYTF.

This clone was picked up one time. The rearrangement links TRBV12-5 to TRBJ1-1; no reliable D call. The CDR3 spans 12 residues. In germline, CDR1 is LGHNT, CDR2 FRNRAP. V was shortened by 2 bases and J by 5 bases, with 6 bases between the two germline ends. The CDR3: CASGLTWTEAFF. CDR3 coding DNA: TGTGCTAGTGGTTTGACTTGGACTGAAGCTTTCTTT.

The genes are TRBV7-6 and TRBJ2-3; D unclear. CDR3 size: 14 residues. Trimming left V 4 bases short and J 0 bases short, with 8 bases between. Germline V gives CDR1 SGHVS, CDR2 FNYEAQ. CDR3 in DNA: TGTGCCAGCAGCTCTAGAGCTAGCACAGATACGCAGTATTTT. This sequence encodes CASSSRASTDTQYF.

The CDR3 nucleotides read TGTGCCAGCTCACCACCGAGTAGGGCAGGGAATTCCGGCAGCAATCAGCCCCAGCATTTT. Translation: CASSPPSRAGNSGSNQPQHF. This chain links TRBV18 with TRBJ1-5; D is possibly TRBD1 (5 bases). There are 20 residues in the CDR3. Germline lookup yields CDR1 KGHSH and CDR2 LQKENI. With 0 bases removed from V and 1 base from J, the gap between germline ends came to 22 bases.

The chain couples TRBV14 to TRBJ2-5; 13 bases match TRBD2. CDR1 and CDR2 (germline): SGHDN, FVKESK. The trim removed 2 bases at V and 1 base at J, leaving 10 bases unmatched. The length of the CDR3 is 19 residues. Here the CDR3 DNA reads TGTGCCAGCAGCCAAATTTTCGGACTAGCGGGAGTCCGCCAAGAGACCCAGTACTTC. Its protein product is CASSQIFGLAGVRQETQYF. The whole variable domain, filled in from reference TRBV14 and TRBJ2-5, reads EAGVTQFPSHSVIEKGQTVTLRCDPISGHDNLYWYRRVMGKEIKFLLHFVKESKQDESGMPNNRFLAERTGGTYSTLKVQPAELEDSGVYFCASSQIFGLAGVRQETQYFGPGTRLLVL.

The chain recombines TRBV11-2 with TRBJ1-5, with 7 bases that match TRBD1. The CDR3 has 15 residues. Germline assignment: CDR1 SGHAT and CDR2 FQNNGV. The V segment lost 1 base and the J segment 4 bases; nucleotides outside the gene matches: 4. The chain's CDR3 is CASSLGDRMNQPQHF. The CDR3 DNA sequence: TGTGCCAGCAGCTTAGGGGACAGAATGAATCAGCCCCAGCATTTT. Filled out from reference TRBV11-2 and TRBJ1-5, the complete variable domain reads EAGVAQSPRYKIIEKRQSVAFWCNPISGHATLYWYQQILGQGPKLLIQFQNNGVVDDSQLPKDRFSAERLKGVDSTLKIQPAKLEDSAVYLCASSLGDRMNQPQHFGDGTRLSIL.

This chain links TRBV14 with TRBJ2-3; a weak D match, TRBD2 (6 bases). The CDR3 totals 16 residues. Trimming cost V 5 bases and J 0 bases, with 15 bases left between them. Germline assignment: CDR1 SGHDN and CDR2 FVKESK. The CDR3 spells CASSGPGESSTDTQYF. The CDR3 DNA reads TGTGCCAGCAGCGGGCCGGGGGAGTCTAGCACAGATACGCAGTATTTT.

V usage is TRBV2 and J usage is TRBJ2-7; 7 nucleotides align to TRBD1. The length of the CDR3 is 12 residues. In germline, CDR1 is SNHLY, CDR2 FYNNEI. Unmatched junction bases numbered 3, after V lost 5 bases and J lost 5 bases. CDR3 region: CASSIQGNEQYF. The CDR3 nucleotides read TGTGCCAGCAGTATACAGGGGAACGAGCAGTACTTC.

V and J are TRBV18 and TRBJ1-1, with D possibly TRBD1 on 5 matching bases. Germline assignment: CDR1 KGHSH and CDR2 LQKENI. V was trimmed by 3 bases and J by 3 bases, leaving 17 bases between them. The CDR3 is made up of 16 amino acids. CDR3 amino acids: CASSPILGATDTEAFF. The CDR3 bases are TGTGCCAGCTCACCTATTCTAGGGGCAACGGACACTGAAGCTTTCTTT. The full variable domain, in which reference TRBV18 and TRBJ1-1 provide the parts outside the CDR3, is NAGVMQNPRHLVRRRGQEARLRCSPMKGHSHVYWYRQLPEEGLKFMVYLQKENIIDESGMPKERFSAEFPKEGPSILRIQQVVRGDSAAYFCASSPILGATDTEAFFGQGTRLTVV.

DNA of the CDR3: TGTGCCAGCAGCCCACGGACCGGAGCTAGCGGGAGGTGGCTTGGCGGGCTGTTTTTT. Residues: CASSPRTGASGRWLGGLFF. This sequence joins TRBV14 and TRBJ2-2, with 11 bases lining up with TRBD2. V lost 4 bases and J lost 13; bases outside the gene matches: 23. The germline V gene encodes CDR1 SGHDN and CDR2 FVKESK. This CDR3 is built from 19 residues.

This clone was detected a few times. The rearrangement uses TRBV19 and TRBJ1-5; D gene unclear. Germline V CDR1 and CDR2: LNHDA, SQIVND (reference sequence). This CDR3 is built from 15 residues. V lost 4 bases to trimming and J lost 4 bases, with 14 bases between them. In nucleotides, the CDR3 is TGTGCCAGTAGTAAGGAACAGTCTCCAAATCAGCCCCAGCATTTT. As protein: CASSKEQSPNQPQHF.

The chain recombines TRBV6-5 with TRBJ1-2; the match to TRBD1 covers 8 bases. The CDR3 loop spans 15 amino acids. Germline-derived CDR1 and CDR2 are MNHEY and SVGAGI. The J segment lost 0 bases and the V segment lost 6 bases, leaving 6 bases of the junction unmatched. The CDR3 coding sequence is TGTGCCAGCAGCCGACAGGGGACAGCTAACTATGGCTACACCTTC. Protein product: CASSRQGTANYGYTF.

CDR3 amino acids: CASSKAQGARGYTF. For the CDR3, the DNA is TGTGCCAGCAGCAAAGCCCAGGGGGCGAGGGGCTACACCTTC. V and J are TRBV21-1 and TRBJ1-2; TRBD1 reflects the table's D call only, with no check against the DNA. TRBV21-1 is classified as a pseudogene. The CDR3 is 14 residues long.